The rows below give T cell receptor beta chains drawn from one sample of a study of tumour-infiltrating T cells in Burkitt lymphoma. The repertoire was sequenced with immunoSEQ multiplex PCR; TCRdb's copy has only in-frame clones and lacks some. The sample has 13,000 to 15,000 clones, around 30% seen once; the top ten hold 6.2%. Sequencing was carried out using tumor tissue. These receptors were obtained from a human donor with diffuse large B-cell lymphoma. Each CDR3 is given with its conserved first and last residue. A D gene is named only where the DNA matches it firmly. Some rows have no size entry. The others give once, few or many, or a class for an expanded clone.

size	D	length	V	J	DNA	CDR3
few	TRBD2	15	TRBV2	TRBJ2-5	TGTGCCAGCAGTGTACTAGCGGGAGGAAGAGAGACCCAGTACTTC	CASSVLAGGRETQYF
few	NA	13	TRBV27	TRBJ1-1	TGTGCCAGCAGTTCCACACCGAACACTGAAGCTTTCTTT	CASSSTPNTEAFF
few	TRBD2	19	TRBV5-5	TRBJ2-5	TGTGCCAGCAGCTTGAAGAACCTTTTAGCGGGAGGGCCACAAGAGACCCAGTACTTC	CASSLKNLLAGGPQETQYF
NA	NA	13	TRBV15	TRBJ2-1	TGTGCCACCAGCGTGAGGTCCTACAATGAGCAGTTCTTC	CATSVRSYNEQFF
NA	TRBD1	14	TRBV6-5	TRBJ2-3	TGTGCCAGCTACAGGGGGTGGGGTGCAGATACGCAGTATTTT	CASYRGWGADTQYF
NA	NA	12	TRBV2	TRBJ1-5	TGTGCCAGCAGCCCGGACAATCAGCCCCAGCATTTT	CASSPDNQPQHF
NA	TRBD1	14	TRBV29-1	TRBJ2-3	TGCAGCGTTGTACGGGACAGGGGGCCAGATACGCAGTATTTT	CSVVRDRGPDTQYF
medium-sized	NA	12	TRBV29-1	TRBJ2-7	TGCAGCGTCGTTGACGCAGGCTACGAGCAGTACTTC	CSVVDAGYEQYF
NA	NA	12	TRBV19	TRBJ1-5	TGTGCCAGTGGGACCAGGGTTCAGCCCCAGCATTTT	CASGTRVQPQHF
few	TRBD2	15	TRBV27	TRBJ2-7	TGTGCCAGCAGCCGGATTAGCGGGAGTGGTTACGAGCAGTACTTC	CASSRISGSGYEQYF
NA	NA	12	TRBV11-2	TRBJ2-7	TGTGCCAGCAGCTTGAACGTCTACGAGCAGTACTTC	CASSLNVYEQYF
NA	TRBD1	13	TRBV10-1	TRBJ2-7	TGCGCCAGCAGTGACCCGGGACAGGGAACGCAGTACTTC	CASSDPGQGTQYF
NA	NA	15	TRBV9	TRBJ2-1	TGTGCCAGCAGCGTAGGAGTATCGCCCTACAATGAGCAGTTCTTC	CASSVGVSPYNEQFF
NA	NA	14	TRBV11-2	TRBJ2-1	TGTGCCAGCAGCCCTATTGACTTCAACAATGAGCAGTTCTTC	CASSPIDFNNEQFF
few	NA	13	TRBV10-3	TRBJ1-5	TGTGCCATCAGTGATACAGGTATAGCGCCCCAGCATTTT	CAISDTGIAPQHF
medium-sized	NA	12	TRBV11-3	TRBJ2-5	TGTGCCAGCAGCAAAGGACAAGAGACCCAGTACTTC	CASSKGQETQYF
NA	TRBD1	14	TRBV19	TRBJ1-1	TGTGCCACCATTATGGGACAGGGGAACACTGAAGCTTTCTTT	CATIMGQGNTEAFF
few	TRBD1	14	TRBV5-4	TRBJ1-4	TGTGCCAGCAGCAACAGGGGGACTAATGAAAAACTGTTTTTT	CASSNRGTNEKLFF
few	NA	13	TRBV29-1	TRBJ1-1	TGCAGCGTCGCCGCGGGGAAGAACACTGAAGCTTTCTTT	CSVAAGKNTEAFF
few	TRBD2	16	TRBV19	TRBJ2-7	TGTGCCAGTAGCCCTACTAGCGGGAGGGCCCCAGAAGGGCAGTACTTC	CASSPTSGRAPEGQYF
few	NA	12	TRBV5-4	TRBJ2-5	TGTGCCAGCAGCTCAATCCAAGAGACCCAGTACTTC	CASSSIQETQYF